This T cell receptor (beta chain) was captured in a study of T cell responses to AZD1222 COVID-19 vaccine. Study-wide points: The study found Spike-specific TCR breadth and depth rose after two AZD1222 doses. Vaccine-associated CD4 TCRs ranged over spike, dominating at 160-218 and 743-854. AZD1222 recipients seropositive at baseline numbered only 6 or 7. Reports say nearly half of spike-specific TCRs go after unmutated variant regions.

On this clone: Its antigen is not known.

The CDR3 has 14 amino acids. The germline V and J ends were trimmed by 6 bases and 5 bases, with 14 bases remaining between them. Germline CDR1 and CDR2: MNHEY and SMNVEV (reference sequence). TCRdb keeps only in-frame clones here, not all; method: immunoSEQ multiplex PCR. The sample consists of 200,000 or so clones, roughly 91% of them appearing once. This sequence joins TRBV27 and TRBJ2-1; D possibly matches TRBD1 or TRBD2 (5 bases each). The receptor's source is an adult in good health. This specimen was peripheral blood, taken on day 0 of AZD1222 vaccination. The CDR3 coding sequence is TGTGCCAGCAGCCCGGGACGCGGCGACAATGAGCAGTTCTTC. Protein product: CASSPGRGDNEQFF.